Listed below are T cell receptor beta chains from one sample, sequenced in a study of cytomegalovirus exposure and HLA in healthy donors. Generated by immunoSEQ multiplex PCR, the TCRdb table keeps only in-frame clones and is missing some. In the table there are around 260,000 clones, 75% to 90% of which are singletons. Sequences were obtained from PBMCs. These receptors all stem from a girl aged 2 to 9 in good health and CMV-seronegative. The CDR3 runs from the conserved cysteine through the conserved F or W. Each record gives: V gene, J gene, clone size, D gene, CDR3 DNA, CDR3 protein. The D gene is left open where the match is weak. Clone size is given for some rows only: seen once, a few or many times, or a class if the clone is expanded.

TRBV27	TRBJ2-5	-	TRBD2	TGTGCCAGCGCCTATTCGGGGGGGACCCAGTACTTC	CASAYSGGTQYF
TRBV5-4	TRBJ2-3	-	-	TGTGCCAGCAGCTTGGAGTGGGAGACGGGTACGCAGTATTTT	CASSLEWETGTQYF
TRBV19	TRBJ1-1	-	-	TGTGCCAGTAGCCTCCGCCTGGGGACAAAGAACACTGAAGCTTTCTTT	CASSLRLGTKNTEAFF
TRBV5-4	TRBJ2-6	-	-	TGTGCCAGCAGCCTAGGGGGACGGGGGGCCCTCTCTGGGGCCAACGTCCTGACTTTC	CASSLGGRGALSGANVLTF
TRBV7-8	TRBJ2-3	-	TRBD2	TGTGCCAGCAGGGCGGGGGGGCAGGAAGATACGCAGTATTTT	CASRAGGQEDTQYF
TRBV7-6	TRBJ1-5	-	-	TGTGCCAGCAGCTTAGAAGTTAGGGGCGTCAATCAGCCCCAGCATTTT	CASSLEVRGVNQPQHF
TRBV6-1	TRBJ1-2	-	-	TGTGCCAGCAGGACAACCCCCGAAATACATGGCTACACCTTC	CASRTTPEIHGYTF
TRBV28	TRBJ1-2	-	-	TGTGCCAGCAGTTCGGGTTGGGGCTACACCTTC	CASSSGWGYTF
TRBV5-1	TRBJ2-5	-	-	TGCGCCAGCAGCTTAAGTCCAGTGGCTTGGGAGACCCAGTACTTC	CASSLSPVAWETQYF
TRBV9	TRBJ1-2	-	-	TGTGCCAGCAGCGGCGTCGGCTACACCTTC	CASSGVGYTF
TRBV10-3	TRBJ1-5	-	-	TGTGCCATCAGTGCTTCCGGGGTTGTAAGCAATCAGCCCCAGCATTTT	CAISASGVVSNQPQHF
TRBV13	TRBJ2-1	-	TRBD1	TGTGCCAGCAGCTTAAGACAGGGTTACAATGAGCAGTTCTTC	CASSLRQGYNEQFF
TRBV18	TRBJ1-2	-	TRBD1	TGTGCCAGCTCACCCGGACAGGGTTCACGCTACACCTTC	CASSPGQGSRYTF
TRBV28	TRBJ2-1	-	-	TGTGCCAGCACCCCCCGCGCCAATGAGCAGTTCTTC	CASTPRANEQFF
TRBV13	TRBJ2-7	-	TRBD2	TGTGCCAGCAGGAAGGCCGGGACTAGAAACGAGCAGTACTTC	CASRKAGTRNEQYF
TRBV10-2	TRBJ2-3	once	TRBD1	TGCGCCAGCAGTGAGGACAGGGGAAGTATATTAAGAGATACGCAGTATTTT	CASSEDRGSILRDTQYF
TRBV5-1	TRBJ2-3	-	-	TGCGCCAGCAGTTCAGGGGGCACAGATACGCAGTATTTT	CASSSGGTDTQYF
TRBV19	TRBJ2-1	-	TRBD2	TGTGCCAGTAAGGAGGGAGGGCCCACCTACAATGAGCAGTTCTTC	CASKEGGPTYNEQFF
TRBV30	TRBJ2-1	-	TRBD2	TGTGCCTGGAGTCCAACCCTCGGGACTAGCGGGGGCTTACCCTACAATGAGCAGTTCTTC	CAWSPTLGTSGGLPYNEQFF
TRBV29-1	TRBJ1-2	-	-	TGCAGCGTTGAAATGTGGGGCCCTAACTATGGCTACACCTTC	CSVEMWGPNYGYTF
TRBV29-1	TRBJ2-5	-	TRBD2	TGCAGCGTTACCGGACTAGCGGGAGGGCCGGAGACCCAGTACTTC	CSVTGLAGGPETQYF
TRBV18	TRBJ2-7	once	TRBD2	TGTGCCAGCTCTTATGCGGGGGGGGCCTACGAGCAGTACTTC	CASSYAGGAYEQYF
TRBV7-8	TRBJ2-1	few	-	TGTGCCAGCAGCTTACAGTATGAGCAGTTCTTC	CASSLQYEQFF
TRBV9	TRBJ2-7	-	TRBD1	TGTGCCAGCAGCGGAGACTGGACAGGCTACGAGCAGTACTTC	CASSGDWTGYEQYF
TRBV7-9	TRBJ1-5	-	-	TGTGCCAGCAGCTCTTATGCCCCAAAGGACAGAATCACCAATCAGCCCCAGCATTTT	CASSSYAPKDRITNQPQHF
TRBV11-2	TRBJ1-6	few	-	TGTGCCAGCAGCCCCCACGGGATACGGGGGAATAATTCACCCCTCCACTTT	CASSPHGIRGNNSPLHF
TRBV6-5	TRBJ1-2	-	TRBD1	TGTGCCAGCAGGGAAGGACAGGGTCCTGGCTACACCTTC	CASREGQGPGYTF
TRBV5-1	TRBJ2-7	-	-	TGCGCCTCCCGGACAGCCATAGGAGGCTACGAGCAGTACTTC	CASRTAIGGYEQYF
TRBV29-1	TRBJ1-2	-	-	TGCAGCGTTGTCGGCAGTTGGGCCGCTAACTATGGCTACACCTTC	CSVVGSWAANYGYTF
TRBV2	TRBJ2-2	-	-	TGTGCCAGCATCGGCGGAAACACCGGGGAGCTGTTTTTT	CASIGGNTGELFF
TRBV7-9	TRBJ2-1	-	-	TGTGCCAGCAGCTTAGATTCGGGGTACAATGAGCAGTTCTTC	CASSLDSGYNEQFF
TRBV6-1	TRBJ2-7	once	-	TGTGCCAGCAGGACTATAATTAACTACGAGCAGTACTTC	CASRTIINYEQYF
TRBV30	TRBJ1-1	few	-	TGTGCCTGGAAGCTGATGCTTGGTAACACTGAAGCTTTCTTT	CAWKLMLGNTEAFF
TRBV9	TRBJ2-1	-	-	TGTGCCAGCAGCGCTGGCGGATACAATGAGCAGTTCTTC	CASSAGGYNEQFF
TRBV2	TRBJ2-3	-	TRBD2	TGTGCCAGCAGATTGGGACTAGCGGGACCCACAGATACGCAGTATTTT	CASRLGLAGPTDTQYF
TRBV5-1	TRBJ1-4	-	-	TGCGCCAGCAGCTCCGGGACTGGGGATGAAAAACTGTTTTTT	CASSSGTGDEKLFF
TRBV10-3	TRBJ1-3	-	-	TGTGCCATCAGTGACTCACAGGGTAGCACTGGAAACACCATATATTTT	CAISDSQGSTGNTIYF
TRBV28	TRBJ2-1	-	TRBD2	TGTGCCAGCACCAGCGGGATGGAAGGTGAGCAGTTCTTC	CASTSGMEGEQFF
TRBV27	TRBJ2-7	-	TRBD1	TGTGCCAGCAGTCTTACAGGGGGCTCCGAGCAGTACTTC	CASSLTGGSEQYF
TRBV7-3	TRBJ1-5	-	-	TGTGCCAGCAGCCCCGCGGGGGGTCAGCCCCAGCATTTT	CASSPAGGQPQHF